The source of this TCR beta chain is a study of cytomegalovirus exposure and HLA in healthy donors. About the study: Previous work identified 100 million or so unique TCR beta sequences from 200 million or so T cells. Study-level results: Roughly even sequencing depth across donors was the assumption behind the presence/absence analyses. Some V segments, TRBV6-2 and TRBV6-3 among them, were indistinguishable and were therefore excluded.

The PCR made use of 60 Vbeta and 13 Jbeta primers. Clones were read by immunoSEQ multiplex PCR, and TCRdb kept only the in-frame ones, dropping some. The top ten clones hold around 2.9% of a sample with 65,000 to 100,000 clones, 65% to 80% of them seen once. Note on this clone: Antigen specificity is unknown.

Germline CDR1 and CDR2: SEHNR and FQNEAQ (reference sequence). Trimming cost V 1 base and J 7 bases, with 5 bases left between them. The CDR3 loop spans 12 amino acids. Healthy bone marrow donors made up the donors. This sequence was found in a man aged 35-49 years in good health and CMV-seronegative. The J gene is TRBJ2-4, the V gene TRBV7-9; D is ambiguous. The sample taken for sequencing was PBMCs. In DNA form, the CDR3 reads TGTGCCAGCAGCTTAGTCAGGAACATTCAGTACTTC. Residues: CASSLVRNIQYF.